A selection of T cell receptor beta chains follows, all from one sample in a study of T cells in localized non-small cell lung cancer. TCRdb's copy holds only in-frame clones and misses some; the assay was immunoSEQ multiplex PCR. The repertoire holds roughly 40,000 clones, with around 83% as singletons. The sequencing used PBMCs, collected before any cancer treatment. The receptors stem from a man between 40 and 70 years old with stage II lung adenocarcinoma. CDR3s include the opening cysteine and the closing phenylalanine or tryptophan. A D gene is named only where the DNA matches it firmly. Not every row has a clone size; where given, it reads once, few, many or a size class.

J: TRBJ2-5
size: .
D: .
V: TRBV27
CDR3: CASRGVAWGEEEETQYF
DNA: TGTGCCAGCAGGGGGGTTGCATGGGGCGAAGAGGAAGAGACCCAGTACTTC

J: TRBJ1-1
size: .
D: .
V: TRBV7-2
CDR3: CASSFYGAEAFF
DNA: TGTGCCAGCAGCTTTTATGGCGCTGAAGCTTTCTTT

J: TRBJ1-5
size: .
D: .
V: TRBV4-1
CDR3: CASSQERTASNQPQHF
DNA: TGCGCCAGCAGCCAAGAGCGGACAGCTAGCAATCAGCCCCAGCATTTT

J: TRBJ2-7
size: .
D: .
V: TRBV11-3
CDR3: CASSFRGSYEQYF
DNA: TGTGCCAGCAGCTTTCGGGGGAGCTACGAGCAGTACTTC

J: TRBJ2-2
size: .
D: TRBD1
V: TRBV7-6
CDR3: CASSLKGAPSTGELFF
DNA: TGTGCCAGCAGCCTCAAGGGGGCGCCGAGCACCGGGGAGCTGTTTTTT

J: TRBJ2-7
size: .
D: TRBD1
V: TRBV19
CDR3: CATATGNPYEQYF
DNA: TGTGCCACCGCGACAGGGAACCCCTACGAGCAGTACTTC

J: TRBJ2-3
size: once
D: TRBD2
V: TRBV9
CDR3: CASSATRGGPVPDTQYF
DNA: TGTGCCAGCAGCGCCACGCGGGGGGGGCCCGTTCCAGATACGCAGTATTTT

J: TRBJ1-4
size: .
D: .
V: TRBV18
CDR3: CASSQVGGEKLFF
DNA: TGTGCCAGCTCCCAGGTGGGGGGGGAAAAACTGTTTTTT

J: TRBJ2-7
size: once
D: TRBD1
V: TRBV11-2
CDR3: CASSDRGEQYF
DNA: TGTGCCAGCAGCGACAGGGGCGAGCAGTACTTC

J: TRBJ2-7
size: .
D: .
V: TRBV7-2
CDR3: CASSLDWGLTYEQYF
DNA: TGTGCCAGCAGCTTAGATTGGGGGCTTACCTACGAGCAGTACTTC

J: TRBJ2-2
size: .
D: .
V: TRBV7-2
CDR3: CASSLLGGGIYTGELFF
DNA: TGTGCCAGCAGCTTATTAGGCGGCGGAATATACACCGGGGAGCTGTTTTTT

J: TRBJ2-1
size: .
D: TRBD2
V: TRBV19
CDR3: CASSIIRAGGLEQFF
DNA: TGTGCCAGTAGTATAATTCGAGCGGGGGGGCTTGAGCAGTTCTTC

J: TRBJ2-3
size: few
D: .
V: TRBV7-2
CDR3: CASSLGRGSDTQYF
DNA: TGTGCCAGCAGCTTAGGGCGGGGCTCAGATACGCAGTATTTT

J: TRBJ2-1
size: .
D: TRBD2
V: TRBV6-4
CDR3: CASSEYRSSGGEKNEQFF
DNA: TGTGCCAGCAGTGAGTATCGGTCTAGCGGGGGGGAGAAAAATGAGCAGTTCTTC